This T cell receptor beta chain derives from a study of blood T cell repertoires in COVID-19. Across the study: Spain, Italy and the United States supplied samples that represented acute and convalescent COVID-19. The cDNA or gDNA used as material had been derived from T cells, B-cell-depleted T cells, or PBMCs.

This clone was seen only a few times. Authors' analysis steps: Reference gene primer amplification yielded estimated nucleated cell counts. Data came from immunoSEQ multiplex PCR; TCRdb stores just in-frame clones and leaves some out. That table is the source of V, J and clone size, and D and trimming were worked out from the DNA. This sample has 210,000 or so clones, with over 75% found just once. This CDR3 has 15 amino acids. Trimming cost V 6 bases and J 5 bases, with 17 bases left between them. CDR1 KGHSH and CDR2 LQKENI come from the germline V gene. This clonotype was sampled from a man aged 45 to 65 with acute or convalescent COVID-19. The chain employs TRBV18 and TRBJ1-5; unclear D gene. Material for sequencing was peripheral blood. CDR3 amino acids: CASSPGPPGDQPQHF. The CDR3 DNA is TGTGCCAGCTCCCCGGGCCCCCCGGGAGATCAGCCCCAGCATTTT.